This TCR beta chain was sequenced during a study of regulatory T cells in long-lasting Graves disease. Time point specified: persistent/refractory GD, antithyroid drugs over 5 years with positive TRAb. The TCR library was prepared using RNA isolated from PBMCs. Germline CDR1 and CDR2: SQVTM and ANQGSEA. V was pared by 4 bases and J by 7 bases, with 10 bases between. The CDR3 length is 12 residues. iRepertoire HTBI primers and Arm-PCR of CDR3 regions built TCR beta libraries. TCRdb fed the multiplex PCR reads into MiXCR, producing one record per CDR3 protein. The data show 360,000 or so distinct CDR3 sequences, roughly 25% seen once. In this sample, this clonotype turned up a few times.

The chain uses TRBV29-1 and TRBJ2-2; D call uncertain. The source of this sequence is a woman between 35 and 50 years old with Graves disease. The specimen comprised peripheral blood mononuclear cells (PBMCs), sampled when the disease was refractory, from a patient treated with antithyroid drugs. This CDR3 reads CSVAKGNGELFF. CDR3 bases: TGCAGCGTTGCAAAGGGCAACGGGGAGCTGTTTTTT.